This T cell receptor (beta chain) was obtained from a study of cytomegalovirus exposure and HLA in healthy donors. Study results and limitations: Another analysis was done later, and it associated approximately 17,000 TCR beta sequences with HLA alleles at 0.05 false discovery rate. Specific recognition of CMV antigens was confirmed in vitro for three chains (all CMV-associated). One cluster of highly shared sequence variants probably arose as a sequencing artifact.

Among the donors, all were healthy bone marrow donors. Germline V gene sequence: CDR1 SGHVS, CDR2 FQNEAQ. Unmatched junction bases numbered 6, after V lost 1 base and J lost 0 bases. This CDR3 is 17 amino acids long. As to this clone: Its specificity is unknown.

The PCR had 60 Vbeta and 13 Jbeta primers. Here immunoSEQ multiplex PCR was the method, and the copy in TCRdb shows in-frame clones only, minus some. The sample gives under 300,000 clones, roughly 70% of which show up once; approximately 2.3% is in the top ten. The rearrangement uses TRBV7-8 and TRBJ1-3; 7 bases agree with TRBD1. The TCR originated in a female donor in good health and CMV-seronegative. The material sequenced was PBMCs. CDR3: CASSLGGGPSSGNTIYF. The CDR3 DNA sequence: TGTGCCAGCAGCTTAGGAGGGGGCCCTAGCTCTGGAAACACCATATATTTT.